This T cell receptor beta chain was captured in a study of cytomegalovirus exposure and HLA in healthy donors. Researchers ran the PCR with 60 Vbeta and 13 Jbeta primers. The assay was immunoSEQ multiplex PCR, and TCRdb's table has in-frame clones only and misses some. The table lists around 130,000 clones, 78% of them singletons, with approximately 1.7% in the top ten. This clone was seen more than once but under ten times. Its cognate antigen is unknown. Losses at the gene ends were 4 bases for V and 14 bases for J; bases not matched to a gene: 9. Germline V gene lookup returns CDR1 SQVTM and CDR2 ANQGSEA. The CDR3 covers 11 residues. Findings and limits, study-wide: The study flagged around 150 TCR beta chains as cytomegalovirus-associated. One variant, a missense change in DCLRE1C, was linked in a later analysis to TCR beta V- and J-gene trimming. Donor immune exposure was known only as CMV serostatus. Most CMV-associated TCR beta chains were later found to appear HLA-restricted.

The chain employs TRBV29-1 and TRBJ1-2, with TRBD1 identical over 8 bases. This sequence was found in a middle-aged woman in good health and CMV-seronegative. The sequencing sample was made of PBMCs. For the CDR3, the DNA is TGCAGCGTTGTGGACAGGGAAGTAGAGACCTTC. Protein product: CSVVDREVETF.